This entry concerns a single TCR beta chain. This clone was counted a few times. Its antigen is unknown. No quality values exist for individual bases; no much larger clone is one base distant. TCRbeta CDR3 regions were amplified from genomic DNA by means of the immunoSEQ Assay, a bias-controlled multiplex PCR. On the study's bioinformatics: Nucleated cell counts per sample were estimated from amplification of reference gene primers within the assay. To quantify the absolute abundance of each unique TCRbeta CDR3 rearrangement, sequence reads were collapsed and filtered. Productive Simpson clonality was computed per sample as the square root of Simpson's diversity index over productive rearrangements. As stored in TCRdb, this immuneACCESS dataset retains in-frame rearrangements with V and J assigned. A fraction of the clones does not appear; measured against another copy, unresolved V genes explain less than half of the discrepancy, and the remainder lacks a known reason. Clone size and V and J calls were adopted from that table, with D and trimming inferred from the DNA. The sample contains 250,000 to 300,000 clones, 65% to 85% of them found a single time. The ten largest clones add up to approximately 5.9% of the sample.

The sample belongs to a study of blood T cell repertoires in COVID-19 (dated by TCRdb to the early 2020s). Looking at the study overall: Samples covering the acute and convalescent phases of COVID-19 were provided by collaborators in the United States, Italy and Spain. Deeply sampled blood TCRbeta repertoires from subjects exposed to, actively infected with, or recovered from COVID-19 were included in the dataset. A freely available public database, intended as a resource for researchers studying the immune response to SARS-CoV-2, is where the repertoires were released. Where available, HLA class I and class II types were obtained from metadata supplied by the sample provider rather than from assay-based typing. The samples were drawn from the first 160 participants of the ongoing ImmuneRACE study and from some 1,300 subjects provided by 6 global collaborators. The prospective study material was composed of cDNA or gDNA derived from T cells, B-cell-depleted T cells, or PBMCs. The sample metadata nearly always contained a de-identified subject ID, COVID-19 status, age in years and sex. Results the study describes overall, beyond this receptor: How much clinical and demographic metadata was included differed by source and by participant, and the metadata was provided uncurated.

Whole blood was collected in K2EDTA tubes by collaborating institutions according to the institutions' own protocols. For TCRbeta analysis, collaborator samples were shipped as frozen whole blood, as isolated PBMCs, or as DNA extracted from either sample type. The sample consisted of peripheral blood. The TCR sequence derives from an elderly man with acute or convalescent COVID-19.

The sequenced DNA: TGTGCCAGTAGTTTCAGGAGGCGGGAGACCCAGTACTTC. This translates into CASSFRRRETQYF. The chain is encoded by TRBV19 joined to TRBJ2-5, and possibly TRBD2, on 5 matching bases. V is reduced by 5 bases and J by 5 bases, leaving a spacing of 12 bases between them. Taken from the germline V gene (reference sequence), the CDR1 and CDR2 loops are LNHDA and SQIVND. The CDR3 runs 13 residues from the cysteine to the phenylalanine. Solely the CDR3 DNA is kept, with 39 bases framed from the first base.